The subject of this entry is one TCR beta chain. The V and J ends lost 4 bases and 3 bases respectively, with 19 bases between them. Germline CDR1 SQVTM, CDR2 ANQGSEA. The CDR3 sequence is 15 residues long. The sample belongs to a study of blood T cell repertoires in COVID-19. Overall study: Researchers got acute and convalescent COVID-19 samples from the United States, Italy and Spain. T cells, B-cell-depleted T cells, or PBMCs supplied cDNA or gDNA.

As handled by the study authors: Counts of nucleated cells, estimated from reference gene primer amplification, were obtained. This table comes from immunoSEQ multiplex PCR, and its TCRdb copy is limited to in-frame clones, with some not included. V and J calls and clone size follow that table, whereas D and trimming were derived from the DNA. Of about 69,000 clones listed, approximately 90% were seen once; the top ten hold under 6.5%. The chain carries TRBV29-1 and TRBJ2-7, with TRBD2 as a possible D gene (5 bases). The sequence came from a woman aged 18 to 35 with acute or convalescent COVID-19. Material: peripheral blood. The CDR3 coding sequence is TGCAGCGTTGTCTTCGGGGAAAACTTTAGCTACGAGCAGTACTTC. Translation: CSVVFGENFSYEQYF.